This T cell receptor beta chain stems from a study of tumor-infiltrating lymphocytes in primary liver carcinoma. Turning to the study itself: Donors had hepatocellular carcinoma or combined HCC and intrahepatic cholangiocarcinoma. Study-wide points: Among the pair types, tumor region pairs showed more overlap than tumor-adjacent and tumor-blood pairs. A small share of top clones, only about 7.5-25%, was found in all five tumor regions.

Scientists recovered RNA and DNA together from approximately 20-30 mg of unsorted bulk tissue. The CDR3 runs to 15 residues. Deletions cut 6 bases from V and 0 bases from J, with 14 bases between. TCR beta cDNA was made from approximately 500 ng total RNA with a constant-region primer. Three nested multiplex PCR rounds, a slightly modified ARM-PCR, produced the libraries for TCR beta. Investigators reported that the first two PCR rounds, at roughly 11 cycles each, used TRBV1-TRBV30 forward primers with a C-beta reverse primer. TCRdb re-analysed the multiplex PCR reads in MiXCR, keeping a single row per CDR3 protein. The sample contains around 32,000 distinct CDR3 sequences, 76% of which appear only once. Points on this clonotype: What it binds is unknown. Because it lacks the conserved phenylalanine or tryptophan at the end, this CDR3 is likely a read error.

This clonotype was sampled from a man aged 35 to 55 with primary liver carcinoma and hepatitis B virus infection. This chain connects TRBV12-3 or TRBV12-4 to TRBJ2-5; a weak D match, TRBD2 (6 bases). The sample was liver tumor tissue from sampling region 5. Subset described: tumor region T5, tumor centre. The CDR3 sequence: CASREGSADQETQYL. CDR3 nucleotide sequence: TGTGCCAGCAGGGAGGGTAGCGCGGACCAAGAGACCCAGTACCTC.